The present entry profiles one T cell receptor beta chain with its context. This record comes from a study of blood T cell repertoires in COVID-19. Study in general: Collection of acute and convalescent COVID-19 samples took place in the United States, Italy and Spain.

Per the original data handling: For nucleated cells, counts were estimated from reference gene primer amplification. The table came from immunoSEQ multiplex PCR; TCRdb's copy has only in-frame clones and leaves some out. That table gives V, J and clone size, and the DNA gave D and trimming. The table shows about 150,000 clones, with 91% occurring only once. V dropped 5 bases and J dropped 3 bases, with 13 bases sitting between them. The germline V gene encodes CDR1 SEHNR and CDR2 FQNEAQ (reference sequence). This CDR3 has 14 residues. The origin of this receptor is a man aged 45-65 years with acute or convalescent COVID-19. The chain recombines TRBV7-9 with TRBJ1-1; D is possibly TRBD1 (5 bases). Material for sequencing was peripheral blood. The CDR3 sequence: CASSLGRDHTEAFF. CDR3 nucleotides: TGTGCCAGCAGCCTTGGCAGGGATCACACTGAAGCTTTCTTT. The entire variable domain, with the rest obtained from reference TRBV7-9 and TRBJ1-1, is as follows: DTGVSQNPRHKITKRGQNVTFRCDPISEHNRLYWYRQTLGQGPEFLTYFQNEAQLEKSRLLSDRFSAERPKGSFSTLEIQRTEQGDSAMYLCASSLGRDHTEAFFGQGTRLTVV.